This is a list of T cell receptor beta chains from one sample in a study of blood T cells in healthy people across ages. TCRdb fed the 5' RACE reads into MiXCR, producing one record per CDR3 protein. The sample lists about 570,000 distinct CDR3 sequences; approximately 30% were seen once. The source material was blood. Every receptor here comes from a woman aged 70 to 79 in good health. Both conserved end residues are part of each CDR3. A D gene is named only where the DNA matches it firmly. Size tells how often a clone was seen (once, few, many) or the class of an expanded clone, and some rows leave it out.

J gene | D gene | clone size | CDR3 length | V gene | CDR3 DNA | CDR3 protein
TRBJ2-7 | TRBD1 | . | 17 | TRBV4-3 | TGCGCCAGCAGCCAAGACGGGCGGCCAGGGGGATTCTACGAGCAGTACTTC | CASSQDGRPGGFYEQYF
TRBJ1-2 | . | many | 12 | TRBV20-1 | TGCAGTGCTCCAGATAGCAGATATGGCTACACCTTC | CSAPDSRYGYTF
TRBJ2-7 | TRBD2 | many | 15 | TRBV6-2/TRBV6-3 | TGTGCCAGCAGGTCTCTAGCGGGACTTACCTACGAGCAGTACTTC | CASRSLAGLTYEQYF
TRBJ2-1 | TRBD1 | few | 15 | TRBV9 | TGTGCCAGCAGCCCCGAAGGACAGGGTTACAATGAGCAGTTCTTC | CASSPEGQGYNEQFF
TRBJ1-2 | . | once | 13 | TRBV5-1 | TGCGCCAGTAAAGACGGAATTTTGGGGGGCTACACCTTC | CASKDGILGGYTF
TRBJ1-1 | . | . | 13 | TRBV10-3 | TGTGCCATCAGTCCGGGGGGTTACACTGAAGCTTTCTTT | CAISPGGYTEAFF
TRBJ1-2 | TRBD1 | . | 15 | TRBV6-5 | TGTGCCAGCAGGGATCGGACAGGTCAATTCTATGGCTACACCTTC | CASRDRTGQFYGYTF
TRBJ2-5 | . | few | 14 | TRBV2 | TGTGCCAGCAGTGAGCTAACCTTCCAAGAGACCCGGTACTTC | CASSELTFQETRYF
TRBJ2-3 | TRBD2 | . | 14 | TRBV6-1 | TGTGCCAGCAGTGGCGGGGGGGTCGCAGATACGCAGTATTTT | CASSGGGVADTQYF
TRBJ1-4 | . | many | 15 | TRBV25-1 | TGTGCCAGCAGTGAATTGCCAGGAAATAATGAAAAACTGTTTTTT | CASSELPGNNEKLFF
TRBJ2-1 | TRBD2 | . | 18 | TRBV4-2 | TGTGCCAGCAGCCAGTCTTTAGCGGGGGGGAATATTTACAATGAGCAGTTCTTC | CASSQSLAGGNIYNEQFF
TRBJ2-3 | . | . | 14 | TRBV12-3/TRBV12-4 | TGTGCCAGCAGTCGAGGGGGAAGCACAGATGCGCAGTATTTT | CASSRGGSTDAQYF
TRBJ1-3 | . | once | 16 | TRBV7-9 | TGTGCCAACAGCTACGGCTCTAGGATGTCTGGAAACACCATATATTTT | CANSYGSRMSGNTIYF
TRBJ1-2 | . | few | 16 | TRBV20-1 | TGCAGTGCTAGAGATTTAAGGCACAGACTAACTTATGGCTACACCTTC | CSARDLRHRLTYGYTF
TRBJ1-1 | TRBD1 | . | 12 | TRBV20-1 | TGCAGTGCTAAGGGACAGGACACTGAAGCTTTCTTT | CSAKGQDTEAFF
TRBJ2-2 | TRBD2 | . | 17 | TRBV9 | TGTGCCAGCAGCGCCAGCCTTCTAGCGGGGGGAACCGGGGAGCTGTTTTTT | CASSASLLAGGTGELFF
TRBJ2-1 | TRBD1 | . | 17 | TRBV5-5 | TGTGCCAGCAGCTTCGAATCCGGGACAGGCATCTACAATGAGCAGTTCTTC | CASSFESGTGIYNEQFF
TRBJ1-6 | . | . | 12 | TRBV7-9 | TGTGCCAGCAGCCCGAACGAGCAGCCCCTCCACTTT | CASSPNEQPLHF
TRBJ2-5 | . | . | 15 | TRBV7-2 | TGTGCCAGCAGCTTATATGGGGTTGGCGGGGAGACCCAGTACTTC | CASSLYGVGGETQYF
TRBJ2-4 | . | . | 13 | TRBV7-9 | TGTGCCAGCAGGAAGGGAGCCAAAAACATTCAGTACTTC | CASRKGAKNIQYF
TRBJ2-2 | . | . | 17 | TRBV10-3 | TGTGCCATCAGTGACAGGGGGAGGCTCGCGAACACCGGGGAGCTGTTTTTT | CAISDRGRLANTGELFF
TRBJ2-1 | . | few | 11 | TRBV7-9 | TGTGCCAGCAGGCAATACAATGAGCAGTTCTTC | CASRQYNEQFF
TRBJ2-3 | TRBD2 | . | 15 | TRBV29-1 | TGCAGCGTTGGACTAGCGGGGCCCTTCACAGATACGCAGTATTTT | CSVGLAGPFTDTQYF
TRBJ1-4 | TRBD1 | few | 13 | TRBV20-1 | TGCAGTGCTGGGGACAGGTCGGGTGAAAAACTGTTTTTT | CSAGDRSGEKLFF
TRBJ1-2 | . | once | 15 | TRBV14 | TGTGCCAGCAGCCAAGGTCAGGGGCACCGCTATGGCTACACCTTC | CASSQGQGHRYGYTF
TRBJ1-6 | . | few | 15 | TRBV6-2/TRBV6-3 | TGTGCCAGCAGTTACTCGGCGAGGTCTAATTCACCCCTCCACTTT | CASSYSARSNSPLHF